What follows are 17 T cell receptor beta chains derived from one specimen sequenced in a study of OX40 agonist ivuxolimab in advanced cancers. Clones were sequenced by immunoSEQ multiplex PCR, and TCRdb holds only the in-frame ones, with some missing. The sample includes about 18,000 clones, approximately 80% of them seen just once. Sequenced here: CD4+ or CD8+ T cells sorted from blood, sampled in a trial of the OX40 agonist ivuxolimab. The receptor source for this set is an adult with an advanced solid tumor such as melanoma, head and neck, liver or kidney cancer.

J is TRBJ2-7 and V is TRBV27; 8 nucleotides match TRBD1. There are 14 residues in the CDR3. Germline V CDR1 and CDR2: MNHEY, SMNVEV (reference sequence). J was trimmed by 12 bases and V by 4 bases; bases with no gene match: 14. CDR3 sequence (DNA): TGTGCCAGCAGTTCTCCGGGACAGGAGTTCCGCCGGTACTTC. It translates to CASSSPGQEFRRYF.

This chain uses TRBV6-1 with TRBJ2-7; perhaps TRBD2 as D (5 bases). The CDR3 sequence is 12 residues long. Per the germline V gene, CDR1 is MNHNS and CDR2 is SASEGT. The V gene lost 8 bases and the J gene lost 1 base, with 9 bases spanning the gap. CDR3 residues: CASQSGSYEQYF. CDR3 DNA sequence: TGTGCCAGCCAGAGCGGATCCTACGAGCAGTACTTC.

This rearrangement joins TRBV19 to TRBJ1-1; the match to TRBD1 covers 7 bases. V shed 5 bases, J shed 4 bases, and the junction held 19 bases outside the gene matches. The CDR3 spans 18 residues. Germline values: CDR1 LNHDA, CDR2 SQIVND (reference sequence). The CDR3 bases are TGTGCCAGTAGTCCGCGAGGGGACAGAGCCGGGTTCGGCACTGAAGCTTTCTTT. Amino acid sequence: CASSPRGDRAGFGTEAFF.

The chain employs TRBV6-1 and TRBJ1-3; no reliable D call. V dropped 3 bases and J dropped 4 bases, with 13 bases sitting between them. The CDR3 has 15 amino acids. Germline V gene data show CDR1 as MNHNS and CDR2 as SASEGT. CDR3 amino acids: CASSDHSTWGNTIYF. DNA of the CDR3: TGTGCCAGCAGTGACCACTCCACTTGGGGAAACACCATATATTTT.

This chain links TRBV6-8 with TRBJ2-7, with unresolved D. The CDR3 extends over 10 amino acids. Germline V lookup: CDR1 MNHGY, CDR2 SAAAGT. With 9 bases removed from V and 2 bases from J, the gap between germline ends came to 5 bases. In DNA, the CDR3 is TGTGCCAGATGGCCCTACGAGCAGTACTTC. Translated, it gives CARWPYEQYF.

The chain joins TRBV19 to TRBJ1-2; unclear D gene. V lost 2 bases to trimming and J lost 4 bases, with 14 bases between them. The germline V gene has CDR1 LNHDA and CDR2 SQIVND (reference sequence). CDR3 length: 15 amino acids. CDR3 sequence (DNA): TGTGCCAGTAGTATAACTGGCAGGCCGAGCTATGGCTACACCTTC. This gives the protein CASSITGRPSYGYTF.

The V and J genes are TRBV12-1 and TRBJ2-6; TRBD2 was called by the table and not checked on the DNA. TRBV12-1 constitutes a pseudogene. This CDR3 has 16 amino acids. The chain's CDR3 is CASSVGSVSRANVLTF. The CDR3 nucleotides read TGTGCCAGCAGCGTTGGTAGTGTAAGTCGGGCCAACGTCCTGACTTTC.

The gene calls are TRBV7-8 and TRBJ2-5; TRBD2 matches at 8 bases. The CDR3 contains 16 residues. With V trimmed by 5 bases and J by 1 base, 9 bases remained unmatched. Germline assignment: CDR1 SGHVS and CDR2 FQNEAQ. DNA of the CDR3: TGTGCCAGCAGCCCGTGGGGGCTAGCGGGCCAAGAGACCCAGTACTTC. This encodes CASSPWGLAGQETQYF.

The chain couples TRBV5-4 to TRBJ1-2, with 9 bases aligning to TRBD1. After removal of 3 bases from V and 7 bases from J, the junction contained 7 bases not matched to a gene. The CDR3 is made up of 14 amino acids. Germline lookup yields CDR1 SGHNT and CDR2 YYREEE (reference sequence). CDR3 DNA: TGTGCCAGCAGCTCTGACAGGGGGACGGGTGGCTACACCTTC. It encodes CASSSDRGTGGYTF.

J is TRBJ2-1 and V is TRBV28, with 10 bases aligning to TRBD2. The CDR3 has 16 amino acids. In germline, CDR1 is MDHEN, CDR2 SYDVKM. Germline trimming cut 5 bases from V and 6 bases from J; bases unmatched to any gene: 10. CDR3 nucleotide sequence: TGTGCCAGCAGTAGGGCTAGCGGGAGTCAAGGCAATGAGCAGTTCTTC. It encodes CASSRASGSQGNEQFF.

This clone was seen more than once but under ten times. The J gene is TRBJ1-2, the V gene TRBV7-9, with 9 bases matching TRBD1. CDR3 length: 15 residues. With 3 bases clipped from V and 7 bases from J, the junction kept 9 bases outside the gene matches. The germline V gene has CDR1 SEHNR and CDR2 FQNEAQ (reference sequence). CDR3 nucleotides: TGTGCCAGCAGCTTCAACAGGGGGCAGGAAGGTGGCTACACCTTC. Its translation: CASSFNRGQEGGYTF.

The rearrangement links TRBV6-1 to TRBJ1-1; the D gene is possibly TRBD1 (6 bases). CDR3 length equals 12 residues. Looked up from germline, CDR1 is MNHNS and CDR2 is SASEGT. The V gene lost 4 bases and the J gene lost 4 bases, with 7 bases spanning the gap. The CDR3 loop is CASSVRGTEAFF. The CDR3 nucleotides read TGTGCCAGCAGTGTCAGGGGCACTGAAGCTTTCTTT.

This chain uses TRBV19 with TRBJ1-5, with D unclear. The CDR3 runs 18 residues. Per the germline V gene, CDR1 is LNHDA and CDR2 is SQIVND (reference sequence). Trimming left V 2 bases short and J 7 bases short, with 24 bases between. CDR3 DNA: TGTGCCAGTAGTATAAGGTATAAAAACCAACCCTTTCAGCAGCCCCAGCATTTT. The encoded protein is CASSIRYKNQPFQQPQHF.

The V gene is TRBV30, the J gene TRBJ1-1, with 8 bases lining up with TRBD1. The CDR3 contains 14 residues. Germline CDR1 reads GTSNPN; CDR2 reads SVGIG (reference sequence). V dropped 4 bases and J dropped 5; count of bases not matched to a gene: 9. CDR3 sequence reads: CAWTGGAWSTEAFF. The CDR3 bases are TGTGCCTGGACAGGGGGCGCCTGGTCTACTGAAGCTTTCTTT.

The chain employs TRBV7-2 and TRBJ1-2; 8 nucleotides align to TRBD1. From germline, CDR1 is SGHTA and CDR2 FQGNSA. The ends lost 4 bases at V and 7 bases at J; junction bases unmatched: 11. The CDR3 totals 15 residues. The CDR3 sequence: CASSSNGQGGSGYTF. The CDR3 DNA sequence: TGTGCCAGCAGCTCCAATGGACAGGGAGGCTCTGGCTACACCTTC.

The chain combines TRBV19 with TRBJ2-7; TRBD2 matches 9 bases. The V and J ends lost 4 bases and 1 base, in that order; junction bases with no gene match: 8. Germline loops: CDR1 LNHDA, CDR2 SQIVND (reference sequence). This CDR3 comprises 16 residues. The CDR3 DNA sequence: TGTGCCAGTAGTAGGTCCGGGACTAGCAGTTCCTACGAGCAGTACTTC. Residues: CASSRSGTSSSYEQYF.

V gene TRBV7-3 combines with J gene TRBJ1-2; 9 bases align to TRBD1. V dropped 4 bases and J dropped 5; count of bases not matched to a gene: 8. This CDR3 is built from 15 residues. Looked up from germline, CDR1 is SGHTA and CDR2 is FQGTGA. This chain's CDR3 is CASSSGQGMGYGYTF. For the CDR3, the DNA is TGTGCCAGCAGCTCCGGACAGGGGATGGGGTATGGCTACACCTTC. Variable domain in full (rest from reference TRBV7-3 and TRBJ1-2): GAGVSQTPSNKVTEKGKYVELRCDPISGHTALYWYRQSLGQGPEFLIYFQGTGAADDSGLPNDRFFAVRPEGSVSTLKIQRTERGDSAVYLCASSSGQGMGYGYTFGSGTRLTVV.